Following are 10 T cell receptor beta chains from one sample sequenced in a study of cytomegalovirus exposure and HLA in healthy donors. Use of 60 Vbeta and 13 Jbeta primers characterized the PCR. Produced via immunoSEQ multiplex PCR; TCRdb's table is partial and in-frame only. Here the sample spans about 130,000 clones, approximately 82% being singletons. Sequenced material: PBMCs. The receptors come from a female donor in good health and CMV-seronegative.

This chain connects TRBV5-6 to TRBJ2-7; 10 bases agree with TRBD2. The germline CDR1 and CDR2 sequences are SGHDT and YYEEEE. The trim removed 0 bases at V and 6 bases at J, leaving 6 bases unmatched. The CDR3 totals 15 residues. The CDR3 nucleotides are TGTGCCAGCAGCTTGGGGCTAGCGGGGGCCTCCGAGCAGTACTTC. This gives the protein CASSLGLAGASEQYF.

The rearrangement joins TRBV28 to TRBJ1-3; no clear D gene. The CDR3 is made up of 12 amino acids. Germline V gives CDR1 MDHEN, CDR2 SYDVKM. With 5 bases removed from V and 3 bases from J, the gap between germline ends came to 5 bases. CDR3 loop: CASSPIGNTIYF. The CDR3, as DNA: TGTGCCAGCAGTCCCATTGGAAACACCATATATTTT. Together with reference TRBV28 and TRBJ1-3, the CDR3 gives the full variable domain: DVKVTQSSRYLVKRTGEKVFLECVQDMDHENMFWYRQDPGLGLRLIYFSYDVKMKEKGDIPEGYSVSREKKERFSLILESASTNQTSMYLCASSPIGNTIYFGEGSWLTVV.

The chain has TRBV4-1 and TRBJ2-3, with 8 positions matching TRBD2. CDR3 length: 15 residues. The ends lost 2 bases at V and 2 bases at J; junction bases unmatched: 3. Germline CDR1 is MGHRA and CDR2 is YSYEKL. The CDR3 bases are TGCGCCAGCAGCCAACACGGGAGGGCCACAGATACGCAGTATTTT. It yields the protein CASSQHGRATDTQYF.

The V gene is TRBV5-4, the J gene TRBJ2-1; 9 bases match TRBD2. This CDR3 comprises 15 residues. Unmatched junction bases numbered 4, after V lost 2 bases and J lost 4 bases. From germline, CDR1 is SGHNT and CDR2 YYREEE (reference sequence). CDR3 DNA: TGTGCCAGCAGCTTCGGACTAGCGAGATACAATGAGCAGTTCTTC. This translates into CASSFGLARYNEQFF.

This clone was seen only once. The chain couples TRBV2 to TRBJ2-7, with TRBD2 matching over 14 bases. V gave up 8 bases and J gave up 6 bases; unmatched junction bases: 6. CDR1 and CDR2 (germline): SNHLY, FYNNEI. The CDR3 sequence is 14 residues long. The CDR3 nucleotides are TGTGCCAGCGCCCCGGGACTAGCGGGAGTCGAGCAGTACTTC. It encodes CASAPGLAGVEQYF.

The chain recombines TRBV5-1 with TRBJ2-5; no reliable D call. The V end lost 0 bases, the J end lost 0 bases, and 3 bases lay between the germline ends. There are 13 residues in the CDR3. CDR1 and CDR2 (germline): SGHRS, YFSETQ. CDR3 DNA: TGCGCCAGCAGCTTGGGTAACCAAGAGACCCAGTACTTC. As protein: CASSLGNQETQYF.

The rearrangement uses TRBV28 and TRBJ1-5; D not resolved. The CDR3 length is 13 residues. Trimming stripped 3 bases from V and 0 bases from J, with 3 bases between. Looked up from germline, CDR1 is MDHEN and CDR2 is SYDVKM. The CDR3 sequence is CASSFSSNQPQHF. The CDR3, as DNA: TGTGCCAGCAGTTTCAGTAGCAATCAGCCCCAGCATTTT.

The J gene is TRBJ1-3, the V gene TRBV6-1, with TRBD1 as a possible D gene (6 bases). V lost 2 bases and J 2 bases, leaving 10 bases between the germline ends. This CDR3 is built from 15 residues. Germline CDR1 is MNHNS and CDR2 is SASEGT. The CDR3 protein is CASSELRGAGNTIYF. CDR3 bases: TGTGCCAGCAGTGAACTCAGGGGAGCTGGAAACACCATATATTTT.

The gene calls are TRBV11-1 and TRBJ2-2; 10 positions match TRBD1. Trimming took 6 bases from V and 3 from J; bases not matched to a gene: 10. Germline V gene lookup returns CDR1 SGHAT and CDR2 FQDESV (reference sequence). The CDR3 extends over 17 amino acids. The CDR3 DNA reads TGTGCCAGCAGGCCTACCCCCGGGACAGGGGACACCGGGGAGCTGTTTTTT. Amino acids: CASRPTPGTGDTGELFF.

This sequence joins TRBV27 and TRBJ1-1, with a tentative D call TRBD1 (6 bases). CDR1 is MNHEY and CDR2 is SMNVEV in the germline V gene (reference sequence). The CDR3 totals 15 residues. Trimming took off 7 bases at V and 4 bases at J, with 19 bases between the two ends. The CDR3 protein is CASTLTGFASTEAFF. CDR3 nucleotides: TGTGCCAGCACCCTCACAGGGTTTGCTAGCACTGAAGCTTTCTTT.